These 20 T cell receptor beta chains share one sample of origin, sequenced in a study of T cell repertoires in cytomegalovirus infection. Each CDR3 protein gets one entry after TCRdb re-called the reads with MiXCR. The table shows around 120,000 distinct CDR3 sequences, with almost 9% occurring only once. Sequencing was performed on PBMCs. The receptor source for this set is a human donor in good health (CMV status not recorded). Some clones in this sample may be carry-over from other donors' samples.

There are many counts of this clonotype. The rearrangement uses TRBV20-1 and TRBJ1-2, with 9 bases fitting TRBD1. Germline values: CDR1 DFQATT, CDR2 SNEGSKA (reference sequence). The ends lost 1 base at V and 6 bases at J; junction bases unmatched: 9. The CDR3 runs to 15 residues. CDR3 amino acids: CSARGTGELDDGYTF. Written as DNA, the CDR3 is TGCAGTGCTAGAGGGACAGGGGAATTGGACGATGGCTACACCTTC.

This clonotype has a count of ten or more. V and J are TRBV28 and TRBJ2-1; D gene unclear. The V gene lost 2 bases and the J gene lost 6 bases, with 5 bases spanning the gap. This CDR3 is 12 amino acids long. CDR1 is MDHEN and CDR2 is SYDVKM in the germline V gene. CDR3 sequence: CASSLNPNEQFF. DNA of the CDR3: TGTGCCAGCAGTTTAAATCCCAATGAGCAGTTCTTC.

With regard to this clonotype: It may be a read error: a sequence one base away is much more abundant. The V and J genes are TRBV19 and TRBJ1-2; maybe TRBD1 (5 bases). The CDR3 contains 14 residues. V lost 7 bases to trimming and J lost 2 bases, with 14 bases between them. Germline V gene lookup returns CDR1 LNHDA and CDR2 SQIVND (reference sequence). The CDR3 bases are TGTGCCAGTACCCGGGACGGAAAAAACTATGGCTACACCTTC. Translated, it gives CASTRDGKNYGYTF.

For this clonotype: A read error is possible here, since a much larger clone lies one base away. This rearrangement joins TRBV12-3 or TRBV12-4 to TRBJ2-3; D remains ambiguous. V was cut by 6 bases and J by 6 bases, with 10 bases left in between. CDR3 length: 12 amino acids. The CDR3 region is CASSPGSDTQYF. The CDR3 nucleotides read TGTGCCAGCAGCCCCGGGTCGGATACGCAGTATTTT.

This clonotype occurred a few times. The gene calls are TRBV30 and TRBJ2-1; 7 bases are a match to TRBD1. The CDR3 spans 12 residues. Germline CDR1 reads GTSNPN; CDR2 reads SVGIG (reference sequence). V lost 3 bases, J lost 5 bases, and 1 base stayed unmatched. This CDR3 is CAWRDRNNEQFF. The CDR3 DNA follows: TGTGCCTGGAGGGACAGGAACAATGAGCAGTTCTTC.

Many counts were recorded for this clonotype. This chain uses TRBV11-2 with TRBJ2-2; D perhaps matches TRBD1 (6 bases). CDR1 is SGHAT and CDR2 is FQNNGV in the germline V gene. CDR3 length: 15 amino acids. With 0 bases removed from V and 6 bases from J, the gap between germline ends came to 11 bases. CDR3 DNA sequence: TGTGCCAGCAGCTTAGATGGGGGCAGGTCCGGGGAGCTGTTTTTT. Amino acid sequence: CASSLDGGRSGELFF.

The genes are TRBV28 and TRBJ1-4; D uncertain. Germline loops: CDR1 MDHEN, CDR2 SYDVKM. The CDR3 covers 15 residues. Trimming shortened V by 5 bases and J by 6 bases, and 16 bases separated the two germline ends. CDR3 loop: CASSPRRKRDEKLFF. CDR3 in DNA: TGTGCCAGCAGTCCTCGACGCAAGAGGGATGAAAAACTGTTTTTT.

This clonotype has a count of ten or more. The V gene is TRBV20-1, the J gene TRBJ2-3; 11 bases are shared with TRBD1. CDR1 is DFQATT and CDR2 is SNEGSKA in the germline V gene (reference sequence). This CDR3 region has 15 residues. Trimming took 3 bases from V and 3 from J; bases not matched to a gene: 5. The CDR3 spells CSASEDRGLTDTQYF. The CDR3 DNA is TGCAGTGCTAGTGAGGACAGGGGGCTTACAGATACGCAGTATTTT.

The rearrangement uses TRBV29-1 and TRBJ1-4, with D perhaps matching TRBD1 (6 bases). Germline CDR1 SQVTM, CDR2 ANQGSEA. The ends were cut back, 0 bases at V and 7 bases at J, with 18 bases in the middle. The CDR3 runs 16 residues. In DNA, the CDR3 is TGCAGCGTTGAAGAGGGCAGGGGCGGTGATCCTGAAAAACTGTTTTTT. Translating gives CSVEEGRGGDPEKLFF.

The table lists this clonotype with a few counts. This chain uses TRBV12-5 with TRBJ2-3; 7 bases are a match to TRBD2. The ends lost 6 bases at V and 7 bases at J; junction bases unmatched: 10. The CDR3 is 14 residues long. CDR1 and CDR2 (germline): LGHNT, FRNRAP. The chain's CDR3 is CASGPGSGGYTQYF. For the CDR3, the DNA is TGTGCTAGTGGCCCGGGCTCGGGGGGTTATACGCAGTATTTT.

This clonotype has a count of ten or more. CDR3 nucleotides: TGTGCCAGCAGTTACCAGGACAGGGATAATTCACCCCTCCACTTT. Translating it yields CASSYQDRDNSPLHF. This chain uses TRBV6-6 with TRBJ1-6; 8 positions agree with TRBD1. V lost 2 bases and J lost 5; bases outside the gene matches: 2. Per the germline V gene, CDR1 is MNHNY and CDR2 is SVGAGI (reference sequence). The CDR3 is made up of 15 amino acids.

The sample holds many counts of this clonotype. This chain uses TRBV20-1 with TRBJ1-6; the D is unclear. The CDR3 extends over 12 amino acids. CDR1 and CDR2 from the germline V gene are DFQATT and SNEGSKA (reference sequence). V dropped 3 bases and J dropped 13 bases, with 13 bases sitting between them. Written as DNA, the CDR3 is TGCAGTGCTAGGAGCAGATCACCGCCCCTCCACTTT. This encodes CSARSRSPPLHF.

In this sample, this clonotype turned up a few times. CDR3 amino acids: CASSPSNRGLNEKLFF. The CDR3 nucleotides are TGTGCCAGCAGCCCATCAAACAGGGGTCTTAATGAAAAACTGTTTTTT. This chain links TRBV6-5 with TRBJ1-4, with TRBD1 identical over 7 bases. CDR1 and CDR2 from the germline V gene are MNHEY and SVGAGI. This CDR3 region has 16 residues. Trimming removed 6 bases from V and 4 bases from J; junction bases left unmatched: 11.

This clonotype showed up many times. The chain couples TRBV12-5 to TRBJ2-6; the D gene is possibly TRBD1 (6 bases). The CDR3 contains 15 residues. Trimming took off 3 bases at V and 0 bases at J, with 6 bases between the two ends. The germline V gene has CDR1 LGHNT and CDR2 FRNRAP. CDR3 nucleotides: TGTGCTAGTGGTTTACAGGGCTCTGGGGCCAACGTCCTGACTTTC. This encodes CASGLQGSGANVLTF.

CDR3 sequence reads: CASSLDPGLNSPLHF. The CDR3 nucleotides read TGTGCCAGCAGCTTGGACCCAGGGTTGAATTCACCCCTCCACTTT. V gene TRBV5-5 combines with J gene TRBJ1-6; tentative D call: TRBD1 (5 bases). The germline V gene has CDR1 SGHKS and CDR2 YYEKEE (reference sequence). CDR3 size: 15 residues. Trimming left V 0 bases short and J 7 bases short, with 11 bases between.

This clonotype was seen ten or more times. The chain couples TRBV5-1 to TRBJ2-7; TRBD1 might be the D (5 bases). The V end lost 4 bases, the J end lost 7 bases, and 18 bases lay between the germline ends. The germline V gene encodes CDR1 SGHRS and CDR2 YFSETQ. The CDR3 loop spans 14 amino acids. CDR3 bases: TGCGCCAGCAGCCAGACAGTTACTGGCGGAGAGCAGTACTTC. Protein: CASSQTVTGGEQYF. Variable domain in full (rest from reference TRBV5-1 and TRBJ2-7): KAGVTQTPRYLIKTRGQQVTLSCSPISGHRSVSWYQQTPGQGLQFLFEYFSETQRNKGNFPGRFSGRQFSNSRSEMNVSTLELGDSALYLCASSQTVTGGEQYFGPGTRLTVT.

This clonotype was picked up one time. Possible read error: a much larger clone is one base away. This chain uses TRBV5-1 with TRBJ2-2; a possible D gene is TRBD1 (6 bases). CDR1 and CDR2 (germline): SGHRS, YFSETQ. V was trimmed by 4 bases and J by 7 bases, leaving 14 bases between them. The CDR3 is 14 amino acids. CDR3 DNA: TGCGCCAGCAGCCCTGGCAGGGGCATCGGGGAGCTGTTTTTT. This translates into CASSPGRGIGELFF. Drawing the rest from reference TRBV5-1 and TRBJ2-2, the complete variable domain is KAGVTQTPRYLIKTRGQQVTLSCSPISGHRSVSWYQQTPGQGLQFLFEYFSETQRNKGNFPGRFSGRQFSNSRSEMNVSTLELGDSALYLCASSPGRGIGELFFGEGSRLTVL.

The table lists this clonotype with many counts. The chain uses TRBV2 and TRBJ1-1, with D uncertain. The CDR3 extends over 11 amino acids. Trimming stripped 6 bases from V and 1 base from J, with 3 bases between. CDR1 is SNHLY, CDR2 FYNNEI, per germline. The DNA of the CDR3 is TGTGCCAGCAGGCCGAACACTGAAGCTTTCTTT. Translated: CASRPNTEAFF.

The V call is TRBV2, the J call TRBJ2-7, with D unresolved. The CDR3 runs 10 residues. Germline V CDR1 and CDR2: SNHLY, FYNNEI. Between the trimmed V and J ends, which lost 3 bases and 6 bases, there was a span of 3 bases. CDR3 region: CASSDGEQYF. The CDR3 bases are TGTGCCAGCAGTGATGGCGAGCAGTACTTC.

This clonotype was observed a handful of times. The chain recombines TRBV6-1 with TRBJ2-7; 7 bases are shared with TRBD2. CDR3 length: 14 residues. Losses at the gene ends were 6 bases for V and 5 bases for J; bases not matched to a gene: 10. Germline V gene data show CDR1 as MNHNS and CDR2 as SASEGT. The CDR3 loop reads CASSHEREIDEQYF. The CDR3 region has the DNA TGTGCCAGCAGCCATGAGCGGGAAATCGACGAGCAGTACTTC.